This passage covers 9 T cell receptor beta chains from one sample sequenced in a study of identical twins. TCRdb itself ran the 5' RACE reads through MiXCR, one entry per CDR3 protein. This table holds 300,000 to 350,000 distinct CDR3 sequences, 9% to 15% found once. The same data also contributed to another study, on yellow fever vaccine responses in identical twins.

Material: CD8+ T cells sorted from blood. These receptors all come from a woman aged 18-29 years in good health.

The CDR3 bases are TGTGCCAGCAGCTTAAACCTAGCGGGGTACGAGCAGTACTTC. It translates to CASSLNLAGYEQYF. This sequence joins TRBV7-2 and TRBJ2-7, with 9 bases identical to TRBD2. CDR1 and CDR2 (germline): SGHTA, FQGNSA. This CDR3 spans 14 amino acids. V shed 2 bases, J shed 4 bases, and the junction held 3 bases outside the gene matches.

In this sample, this clonotype turned up a few times. The chain is built from TRBV5-6 and TRBJ2-7; D ambiguous. Germline-derived CDR1 and CDR2 are SGHDT and YYEEEE. V gave up 4 bases and J gave up 2 bases, with 16 bases separating them. The CDR3 consists of 15 residues. The CDR3 nucleotides read TGTGCCAGCAGCCGCGGAGCCACAAACACCTACGAGCAGTACTTC. Translating gives CASSRGATNTYEQYF.

In this sample, this clonotype turned up a few times. The chain employs TRBV29-1 and TRBJ2-2; tentatively, D is TRBD1 (6 bases). Between the trimmed V and J ends, which lost 4 bases and 1 base, there was a span of 10 bases. Germline CDR1 reads SQVTM; CDR2 reads ANQGSEA. This CDR3 spans 14 amino acids. This CDR3 is CSVVRGGNTGELFF. The CDR3 nucleotides read TGCAGCGTTGTCAGGGGCGGGAACACCGGGGAGCTGTTTTTT.

This clonotype was seen more than once but under ten times. The chain uses TRBV12-3 or TRBV12-4 and TRBJ2-2; TRBD1 might be the D (5 bases). The CDR3 has 14 residues. Trimming took off 5 bases at V and 4 bases at J, with 11 bases between the two ends. In nucleotides, the CDR3 is TGTGCCAGCAGTCCGAACAGGTCCACCGGGGAGCTGTTTTTT. It translates to CASSPNRSTGELFF.

The chain is built from TRBV2 and TRBJ2-1; 11 nucleotides agree with TRBD2. In germline, CDR1 is SNHLY, CDR2 FYNNEI. The CDR3 spans 16 residues. J gave up 2 bases and V 6 bases, and 6 bases lay outside the gene matches. CDR3 protein: CASSVGTSGTYNEQFF. The CDR3 DNA is TGTGCCAGCAGCGTTGGGACTAGCGGCACCTACAATGAGCAGTTCTTC.

The CDR3 is CASSVVGETTDTQYF. CDR3 DNA: TGTGCCAGCAGCGTAGTTGGCGAGACAACAGATACGCAGTATTTT. V and J are TRBV9 and TRBJ2-3, with D unresolved. Trimming removed 0 bases at V and 3 bases at J, with 11 bases between. CDR1 SGDLS and CDR2 YYNGEE come from the germline V gene. The CDR3 has 15 amino acids.

J is TRBJ1-6 and V is TRBV9; no reliable D call. The CDR3 extends over 14 amino acids. Trimming stripped 0 bases from V and 7 bases from J, with 8 bases between. Germline CDR1 and CDR2: SGDLS and YYNGEE. CDR3 sequence reads: CASSVVGQNSPLHF. The CDR3 region has the DNA TGTGCCAGCAGCGTAGTCGGGCAAAATTCACCCCTCCACTTT.

The V and J genes are TRBV20-1 and TRBJ1-2; 7 bases fit TRBD1. This CDR3 has 16 residues. Germline V gives CDR1 DFQATT, CDR2 SNEGSKA (reference sequence). V gave up 0 bases and J gave up 8 bases; unmatched junction bases: 15. This chain's CDR3 is CSARDHPGRGTLGYTF. The CDR3 DNA reads TGCAGTGCTAGAGATCACCCCGGCAGGGGGACGTTAGGCTACACCTTC.

In its sample, this clonotype was seen a few times. This chain links TRBV27 with TRBJ2-1; no clear D. This CDR3 region has 12 residues. Germline-derived CDR1 and CDR2 are MNHEY and SMNVEV (reference sequence). The V end was cut by 5 bases, the J end by 7 bases, with 9 bases between. CDR3 amino acids: CASSPRLNEQFF. DNA for the CDR3: TGTGCCAGCAGTCCCCGCCTTAATGAGCAGTTCTTC.